The T cell receptor beta chain under discussion was sequenced for a study of cytomegalovirus exposure and HLA in healthy donors. General observations from the study: In a later analysis, parvovirus B19, influenza, CMV and Epstein-Barr virus appeared linked to several top co-occurrence clusters. 16,951 TCR beta sequences were associated with HLA alleles at 0.05 false discovery rate in a later analysis.

In the case of this clone: Its antigen is not identified.

PCR amplification relied on 60 Vbeta primers (plus 13 Jbeta primers). Sequencing was performed with immunoSEQ multiplex PCR; in TCRdb, only in-frame clones are kept and a portion is missing. The sample has roughly 75,000 clones; the top ten hold approximately 5%. Germline assignment: CDR1 MNHNS and CDR2 SASEGT. Trimming cost V 7 bases and J 4 bases; bases outside gene matches: 3. The CDR3 has 14 amino acids. The clonotype was recovered from a man aged 35 to 55 in good health and CMV-seronegative. The V gene is TRBV6-1, the J gene TRBJ2-2, with TRBD2 matching 10 bases. The sequencing input was PBMCs. This chain's CDR3 is CASILAGGTGELFF. The DNA for the CDR3 is TGTGCCAGCATCTTAGCGGGGGGCACCGGGGAGCTGTTTTTT.